These 18 T cell receptor beta chains originate from one sample sequenced in a study of cytomegalovirus exposure and HLA in healthy donors. 13 Jbeta primers and 60 Vbeta primers were used for the PCR. Profiling relied on immunoSEQ multiplex PCR, and the TCRdb table lists in-frame clones only, not all of them. Among 120,000 or so clones listed, over 70% were seen once. The sequenced sample consisted of PBMCs. The receptor set was obtained from a female donor in good health and CMV-seronegative.

The chain couples TRBV7-3 to TRBJ1-1; D remains ambiguous. V lost 3 bases to trimming and J lost 2 bases, with 7 bases between them. This CDR3 comprises 13 residues. Germline V gene data show CDR1 as SGHTA and CDR2 as FQGTGA. CDR3 residues: CASSFATNTEAFF. The CDR3 bases are TGTGCCAGCAGCTTTGCAACAAACACTGAAGCTTTCTTT.

The chain links TRBV5-6 to TRBJ2-1, with D tentatively TRBD2 (5 bases). In germline, CDR1 is SGHDT, CDR2 YYEEEE. V was cut by 3 bases and J by 12 bases, with 10 bases left in between. The CDR3 totals 11 residues. In DNA form, the CDR3 reads TGTGCCAGCAGCTATGAAGGAGGGCAGTTCTTC. As protein: CASSYEGGQFF.

This rearrangement joins TRBV5-1 to TRBJ2-7, with 9 bases matching TRBD1. The CDR3 sequence is 14 residues long. J lost 6 bases, V lost 4 bases, and 8 bases had no gene match. CDR1 and CDR2 (germline): SGHRS, YFSETQ. The DNA for the CDR3 is TGCGCCAGCAGCGTACCGGGACAGGGAAGCGAGCAGTACTTC. It specifies CASSVPGQGSEQYF.

CDR3 residues: CASSPPRLAGGRGEQFF. CDR3 in DNA: TGTGCCAGCTCACCACCCCGACTAGCGGGGGGGCGGGGTGAGCAGTTCTTC. J is TRBJ2-1 and V is TRBV18, with 14 bases that match TRBD2. The germline V gene encodes CDR1 KGHSH and CDR2 LQKENI. The CDR3 totals 17 residues. Trimming at V came to 0 bases and at J to 9 bases, leaving 7 bases not matched to a gene.

The J gene is TRBJ2-7, the V gene TRBV19, with D uncertain. The CDR3 has 11 amino acids. Germline V CDR1 and CDR2: LNHDA, SQIVND (reference sequence). V was clipped by 9 bases and J by 3 bases, with 9 bases between them. As DNA, the CDR3 is TGTGCCAGCGGTGGCGGCTACGAGCAGTACTTC. It yields the protein CASGGGYEQYF.

Comment on this clone: The junction does not match germline at one end; this may be a read error. The chain couples TRBV14 to TRBJ2-4; D remains ambiguous. Germline V lookup: CDR1 SGHDN, CDR2 FVKESK. This CDR3 has 13 residues. The CDR3 nucleotides read TGTGCCAGCAGCCAAGGGATGGGCAACAGTCAGTACTTC. It codes for CASSQGMGNSQYF.

Details on this clone: One end of the junction does not line up with germline, which may come from a read error. The chain carries TRBV30 and TRBJ2-4, with 15 bases matching TRBD2. Germline V gene data show CDR1 as GTSNPN and CDR2 as SVGIG (reference sequence). This CDR3 comprises 16 residues. Here the CDR3 DNA reads TGTGCCTGGAGTGTAGGACTAGCGGGAGGGGGAAACAGTCAGTACTTC. Its translation is CAWSVGLAGGGNSQYF.

The chain links TRBV30 to TRBJ2-6; D might be TRBD1 (6 bases). The CDR3 is made up of 17 amino acids. CDR1 is GTSNPN, CDR2 SVGIG, per germline (reference sequence). The V end was cut by 0 bases, the J end by 2 bases, with 14 bases between. CDR3 DNA: TGTGCCTGGAGTGTAACCAGGGGAAGTGCTGGGGCCAACGTCCTGACTTTC. Protein: CAWSVTRGSAGANVLTF.

V usage is TRBV6-5 and J usage is TRBJ2-1, with 9 positions matching TRBD1. Germline assignment: CDR1 MNHEY and CDR2 SVGAGI. V trimming: 2 bases; J trimming: 3 bases; junction bases outside the gene matches: 2. The length of the CDR3 is 15 residues. CDR3 sequence (DNA): TGTGCCAGCAGTTACGGGACAGGGAGCTACAATGAGCAGTTCTTC. The encoded protein is CASSYGTGSYNEQFF.

This sequence joins TRBV5-1 and TRBJ2-7; 7 positions agree with TRBD1. Germline V gene sequence: CDR1 SGHRS, CDR2 YFSETQ. This CDR3 contains 14 residues. V gave up 3 bases and J gave up 2 bases; unmatched junction bases: 5. The CDR3 is CASSSDRFTYEQYF. In DNA form, the CDR3 reads TGCGCCAGCAGCTCGGACAGGTTTACCTACGAGCAGTACTTC.

The chain links TRBV10-3 to TRBJ2-1; 7 nucleotides line up with TRBD1. CDR1 and CDR2 (germline): ENHRY, SYGVKD. The CDR3 is 14 amino acids. V shed 8 bases, J shed 4 bases, and the junction held 8 bases outside the gene matches. The CDR3 bases are TGTGCCATCGCTTCCGGGACAGAGTACAATGAGCAGTTCTTC. It yields the protein CAIASGTEYNEQFF.

The genes are TRBV6-1 and TRBJ2-2, with 7 bases aligning to TRBD2. The CDR3 is 16 amino acids. Trimming removed 4 bases from V and 5 bases from J; junction bases left unmatched: 10. Germline values: CDR1 MNHNS, CDR2 SASEGT. The CDR3, as DNA: TGTGCCAGCAGTGGAACACCACTGGGAGGGACCGGGGAGCTGTTTTTT. This translates into CASSGTPLGGTGELFF.

The rearrangement uses TRBV5-1 and TRBJ1-5; TRBD1 matches at 9 bases. Per the germline V gene, CDR1 is SGHRS and CDR2 is YFSETQ. V gave up 0 bases and J gave up 5 bases; unmatched junction bases: 3. The CDR3 length is 15 residues. The DNA of the CDR3 is TGCGCCAGCAGCTTGGCGGGACAGGGCCATCAGCCCCAGCATTTT. Translation gives CASSLAGQGHQPQHF.

The table lists this clone with a few counts. This chain uses TRBV14 with TRBJ1-1, with D unresolved. V lost 2 bases to trimming and J lost 5 bases, with 15 bases between them. The CDR3 consists of 15 residues. Germline CDR1 reads SGHDN; CDR2 reads FVKESK. The CDR3 spells CASSQSRGGRTEAFF. The CDR3 nucleotides are TGTGCCAGCAGCCAAAGCCGGGGTGGGCGAACTGAAGCTTTCTTT.

The gene calls are TRBV7-9 and TRBJ1-2, with 7 bases identical to TRBD1. Trimming at V came to 5 bases and at J to 6 bases, leaving 15 bases not matched to a gene. Germline CDR1 is SEHNR and CDR2 is FQNEAQ (reference sequence). The CDR3 consists of 16 residues. CDR3 region: CASSHLPKTGWNGYTF. CDR3 coding DNA: TGTGCCAGCAGCCACCTACCCAAGACAGGGTGGAATGGCTACACCTTC. The variable domain in full, completed from reference TRBV7-9 and TRBJ1-2, reads DTGVSQNPRHKITKRGQNVTFRCDPISEHNRLYWYRQTLGQGPEFLTYFQNEAQLEKSRLLSDRFSAERPKGSFSTLEIQRTEQGDSAMYLCASSHLPKTGWNGYTFGSGTRLTVV.

On this clone itself: Relative to the germline gene, one junction end is altered; a read error may explain this. Within the sample, other DNA sequences also encode this same CDR3. The chain links TRBV30 to TRBJ2-3, with 8 nucleotides matching TRBD1. The CDR3 contains 15 residues. Germline loops: CDR1 GTSNPN, CDR2 SVGIG (reference sequence). The CDR3 nucleotides read TGCGCCTGGAGCGACCTATCGACAGGGGCAGATACGCAGTATTTT. Protein product: CAWSDLSTGADTQYF.

The rearrangement uses TRBV5-1 and TRBJ1-1, with 8 bases lining up with TRBD1. V shed 1 base, J shed 7 bases, and the junction held 6 bases outside the gene matches. The CDR3 spans 14 residues. Germline V gives CDR1 SGHRS, CDR2 YFSETQ. The DNA of the CDR3 is TGCGCCAGCAGCTTGTTCCCAGGGGGCGTTGAAGCTTTCTTT. It is translated as CASSLFPGGVEAFF.

This sequence joins TRBV27 and TRBJ2-5, with 7 bases aligning to TRBD1. The CDR3 totals 15 residues. Germline V lookup: CDR1 MNHEY, CDR2 SMNVEV (reference sequence). Germline trimming cut 7 bases from V and 4 bases from J; bases unmatched to any gene: 12. CDR3 sequence reads: CASNPGQSIGETQYF. DNA for the CDR3: TGTGCCAGCAACCCGGGACAGTCCATTGGAGAGACCCAGTACTTC.